Listed below are T cell receptor beta chains from one sample, sequenced in a study of cytomegalovirus exposure and HLA in healthy donors. Produced via immunoSEQ multiplex PCR; TCRdb's table is partial and in-frame only. This repertoire comprises 55,000 to 75,000 clones; its ten largest clones make up about 4%. The sequenced sample consisted of PBMCs. These receptors originate from a male donor in good health and CMV-seronegative. The CDR3 runs from the conserved cysteine through the conserved F or W. Each record gives: J gene, V gene, D gene, CDR3 protein, CDR3 DNA. D genes are given only for firm matches.

>TRBJ2-1|TRBV4-3|TRBD1
CASSQERGTVSNEQFF
TGCGCCAGCAGCCAAGAGCGAGGGACAGTGTCCAATGAGCAGTTCTTC
>TRBJ2-3|TRBV2|TRBD2
CASTPSGATTDTQYF
TGTGCCAGCACCCCCAGCGGGGCCACCACAGATACGCAGTATTTT
>TRBJ1-3|TRBV2|NA
CATQGYGNTIYF
TGTGCCACACAGGGTTATGGAAACACCATATATTTT
>TRBJ2-1|TRBV11-1|NA
CASSPHRASSYNEQFF
TGTGCCAGCAGCCCCCACAGGGCAAGCTCCTACAATGAGCAGTTCTTC
>TRBJ1-2|TRBV18|TRBD1
CASSPRDRGGYTF
TGTGCCAGCTCACCTAGGGACAGGGGAGGCTACACCTTC
>TRBJ1-2|TRBV6-1|NA
CASSGGGAGYTF
TGTGCCAGCAGCGGAGGCGGGGCTGGCTACACCTTC
>TRBJ2-7|TRBV7-6|NA
CASSLAGAGEQYF
TGTGCCAGCAGCTTGGCAGGGGCTGGCGAGCAGTACTTC
>TRBJ1-1|TRBV29-1|TRBD1
CSGRDSEAFF
TGCAGCGGACGGGACAGTGAAGCTTTCTTT
>TRBJ1-2|TRBV5-1|NA
CASSLAGPPSGGYTF
TGCGCCAGCAGCTTGGCCGGACCGCCTTCAGGGGGCTACACCTTC
>TRBJ1-6|TRBV7-9|NA
CASSLGGGNNSPLHF
TGTGCCAGCAGCCTAGGCGGGGGGAATAATTCACCCCTCCACTTT
>TRBJ1-5|TRBV18|NA
CASSPPGGSNSNQHQHF
TGTGCCAGCTCACCTCCTGGGGGGAGTAATAGCAATCAGCACCAGCATTTT
>TRBJ1-1|TRBV9|TRBD1
CASSVEGTGLTEAFF
TGTGCCAGCAGCGTAGAGGGGACAGGGCTCACTGAAGCTTTCTTT
>TRBJ2-3|TRBV9|TRBD2
CASSVQTSGGDTQYF
TGTGCCAGCAGCGTACAGACTAGCGGGGGTGATACGCAGTATTTT
>TRBJ1-1|TRBV4-3|NA
CASSQGEELGQDTEAFF
TGCGCCAGCAGCCAAGGTGAAGAACTGGGGCAGGACACTGAAGCTTTCTTT
>TRBJ1-1|TRBV27|NA
CASRRPSGATEAFF
TGTGCCAGCAGGCGACCTTCAGGTGCCACTGAAGCTTTCTTT
>TRBJ1-4|TRBV5-5|TRBD1
CASSLRSTGANEKLFF
TGTGCCAGCAGCCTAAGGTCGACAGGGGCTAATGAAAAACTGTTTTTT
>TRBJ1-1|TRBV18|NA
CASSPPNGNTEAFF
TGTGCCAGCTCACCACCCAACGGGAACACTGAAGCTTTCTTT
>TRBJ1-4|TRBV21-1|NA
CASSKELLDAGGKKLFF
TGTGCCAGCAGCAAAGAACTCCTCGACGCGGGGGGGAAAAAACTGTTTTTT
>TRBJ2-7|TRBV28|TRBD1
CASSGQGVDEQYF
TGTGCCAGCTCGGGACAGGGCGTTGACGAGCAGTACTTC
>TRBJ2-4|TRBV2|TRBD2
CASTGLATPAKNIQYF
TGTGCCAGCACTGGACTAGCGACCCCAGCCAAAAACATTCAGTACTTC
>TRBJ1-1|TRBV27|TRBD1
CASSFATGTEAFF
TGTGCCAGCAGTTTCGCGACAGGGACTGAAGCTTTCTTT
>TRBJ2-1|TRBV5-1|TRBD2
CASGPGTSTYNEQFF
TGCGCCAGCGGCCCCGGGACTAGCACGTACAATGAGCAGTTCTTC
>TRBJ2-3|TRBV5-4|TRBD2
CASSPGGREANTQYF
TGTGCCAGCAGCCCCGGGGGGCGGGAGGCAAATACGCAGTATTTT
>TRBJ1-1|TRBV28|NA
CASSPNRRLNTEAFF
TGTGCCAGCAGTCCAAACAGGCGGCTGAACACTGAAGCTTTCTTT
>TRBJ1-1|TRBV27|TRBD1
CASSLARGLTNGNTEAFF
TGTGCCAGCAGTTTAGCGAGGGGGCTAACAAACGGGAACACTGAAGCTTTCTTT
>TRBJ2-1|TRBV27|TRBD2
CASKPSGASDNEQFF
TGTGCCAGCAAACCTAGCGGGGCTAGCGACAATGAGCAGTTCTTC
>TRBJ2-7|TRBV5-1|TRBD2
CASSLSGGPSYEQYF
TGCGCCAGCAGCCTGTCGGGGGGGCCGTCCTACGAGCAGTACTTC
>TRBJ1-6|TRBV4-1|NA
CASSREASYNSPLPF
TGCGCCAGCAGCCGGGAGGCCAGTTATAATTCACCCCTCCCCTTT
>TRBJ1-6|TRBV19|NA
CASSTREGGVLPLHF
TGTGCCAGTAGTACCCGGGAAGGGGGGGTGTTACCCCTCCACTTT
>TRBJ2-3|TRBV5-1|TRBD2
CASSGGTTKTDTQYF
TGCGCCAGCAGCGGAGGGACTACCAAGACAGATACGCAGTATTTT